Below, 31 T cell receptor beta chains from the same sample are listed, as sequenced in a study of cytomegalovirus exposure and HLA in healthy donors. A multiplex PCR was run with 60 Vbeta primers and 13 Jbeta primers. Repertoires were generated with immunoSEQ multiplex PCR, while TCRdb's copy carries only in-frame clones and drops some. The sample is made up of more than 70,000 clones, and the top ten hold over 1.2% of it. Sample: PBMCs. These receptors came from a woman aged 60 to 75 in good health and CMV-seronegative.

The chain links TRBV9 to TRBJ2-3, with D tentatively TRBD2 (6 bases). Germline-derived CDR1 and CDR2 are SGDLS and YYNGEE. V lost 0 bases and J 6 bases, leaving 14 bases between the germline ends. There are 15 residues in the CDR3. The CDR3 loop reads CASSVAGGRTDTQYF. The CDR3 DNA reads TGTGCCAGCAGCGTAGCTGGGGGGAGGACGGATACGCAGTATTTT. Variable domain in full (rest from reference TRBV9 and TRBJ2-3): DSGVTQTPKHLITATGQRVTLRCSPRSGDLSVYWYQQSLDQGLQFLIQYYNGEERAKGNILERFSAQQFPDLHSELNLSSLELGDSALYFCASSVAGGRTDTQYFGPGTRLTVL.

This chain links TRBV30 with TRBJ1-1; weak D call: TRBD1 (6 bases). The ends were cut back, 5 bases at V and 3 bases at J, with 13 bases in the middle. There are 13 residues in the CDR3. In germline, CDR1 is GTSNPN, CDR2 SVGIG (reference sequence). As DNA, the CDR3 is TGTGCCTGGCGGGAACAGGGTGACACTGAAGCTTTCTTT. Amino acid sequence: CAWREQGDTEAFF. The complete variable domain, with remaining parts taken from reference TRBV30 and TRBJ1-1, reads SQTIHQWPATLVQPVGSPLSLECTVEGTSNPNLYWYRQAAGRGLQLLFYSVGIGQISSEVPQNLSASRPQDRQFILSSKKLLLSDSGFYLCAWREQGDTEAFFGQGTRLTVV.

J is TRBJ1-1 and V is TRBV5-1, with TRBD1 matching over 8 bases. The CDR3 length is 13 residues. Germline trimming cut 4 bases from V and 8 bases from J; bases unmatched to any gene: 7. The V gene's germline CDR1 is SGHRS and CDR2 YFSETQ. The chain's CDR3 is CASSPDREAEAFF. CDR3 nucleotides: TGCGCCAGCAGCCCGGACAGGGAGGCCGAAGCTTTCTTT.

The chain recombines TRBV5-8 with TRBJ2-1, with a weak D call TRBD2 (6 bases). The CDR3 runs 17 residues. Germline V gene sequence: CDR1 SGHTS, CDR2 YDEGEE. Trimming shortened V by 1 base and J by 0 bases, and 14 bases separated the two germline ends. DNA for the CDR3: TGTGCCAGCAGCTTGTTCCGCTCGGGGGTCTCCTACAATGAGCAGTTCTTC. It translates to CASSLFRSGVSYNEQFF. The full variable domain, in which reference TRBV5-8 and TRBJ2-1 provide the parts outside the CDR3, is EAGVTQSPTHLIKTRGQQATLRCSPISGHTSVYWYQQALGLGLQFLLWYDEGEERNRGNFPPRFSGRQFPNYSSELNVNALELEDSALYLCASSLFRSGVSYNEQFFGPGTRLTVL.

The chain employs TRBV7-2 and TRBJ1-5; TRBD1 matches at 7 bases. In germline, CDR1 is SGHTA, CDR2 FQGNSA. The CDR3 has 15 residues. J gave up 5 bases and V 5 bases, and 9 bases lay outside the gene matches. This chain's CDR3 is CASSRGTELYQPQHF. The CDR3 nucleotides read TGTGCCAGCAGCCGAGGGACAGAACTTTATCAGCCCCAGCATTTT.

The chain uses TRBV7-2 and TRBJ2-5, with TRBD2 matching 10 bases. Per germline, CDR1 SGHTA and CDR2 FQGNSA. V lost 2 bases and J lost 2; bases outside the gene matches: 8. The CDR3 spans 17 residues. This CDR3 reads CASSLLLAGSLQETQYF. For the CDR3, the DNA is TGTGCCAGCAGCTTATTACTAGCGGGGAGCCTACAAGAGACCCAGTACTTC.

The J gene is TRBJ2-3, the V gene TRBV7-9, with D unresolved. V was shortened by 4 bases and J by 2 bases, with 10 bases between the two germline ends. Germline V gene sequence: CDR1 SEHNR, CDR2 FQNEAQ (reference sequence). The CDR3 runs 14 residues. CDR3 loop: CASSSGSFTDTQYF. CDR3 coding DNA: TGTGCCAGCAGCTCCGGGTCCTTCACAGATACGCAGTATTTT.

The chain couples TRBV28 to TRBJ1-1, with D perhaps matching TRBD1 (5 bases). Between the trimmed V and J ends, which lost 3 bases and 7 bases, there was a span of 9 bases. The V gene's germline CDR1 is MDHEN and CDR2 SYDVKM. This CDR3 is 12 amino acids long. The CDR3 nucleotides are TGTGCCAGCAGTTTCAGCGGGGGTGAAGCTTTCTTT. Protein: CASSFSGGEAFF.

The chain combines TRBV10-3 with TRBJ2-7, with D unresolved. This CDR3 contains 12 residues. Germline values: CDR1 ENHRY, CDR2 SYGVKD. Trimming pared 10 bases from V and 4 bases from J, leaving 14 bases between. CDR3 coding DNA: TGTGCCACGGTGTCTAGACGTTACGAGCAGTACTTC. It translates to CATVSRRYEQYF.

V is TRBV29-1 and J is TRBJ2-1; 8 bases are a match to TRBD2. Germline-derived CDR1 and CDR2 are SQVTM and ANQGSEA. There are 17 residues in the CDR3. The V and J ends lost 1 base and 0 bases, in that order; junction bases with no gene match: 8. CDR3 DNA sequence: TGCAGCGTTGAAGCCCCGGGAGGGCCAGTCTCCTACAATGAGCAGTTCTTC. Amino acid sequence: CSVEAPGGPVSYNEQFF.

The V and J genes are TRBV18 and TRBJ2-2; 8 bases align to TRBD2. J lost 3 bases, V lost 3 bases, and 6 bases had no gene match. This CDR3 region has 16 residues. Germline lookup yields CDR1 KGHSH and CDR2 LQKENI. DNA for the CDR3: TGTGCCAGCTCACCGACGGGAGGGCCCCACACCGGGGAGCTGTTTTTT. It codes for CASSPTGGPHTGELFF. The full variable domain, in which reference TRBV18 and TRBJ2-2 provide the parts outside the CDR3, is NAGVMQNPRHLVRRRGQEARLRCSPMKGHSHVYWYRQLPEEGLKFMVYLQKENIIDESGMPKERFSAEFPKEGPSILRIQQVVRGDSAAYFCASSPTGGPHTGELFFGEGSRLTVL.

The V gene is TRBV7-9, the J gene TRBJ2-2; 8 nucleotides match TRBD2. The CDR3 is made up of 16 amino acids. Germline CDR1 SEHNR, CDR2 FQNEAQ (reference sequence). The junction had 9 bases not matched to a gene; V was cut back by 2 bases and J by 7 bases. CDR3 amino acids: CASSLRSGSSNGELFF. In DNA, the CDR3 is TGTGCCAGCAGCTTAAGGAGCGGGAGTTCTAACGGGGAGCTGTTTTTT.

This chain links TRBV5-1 with TRBJ2-5, with no clear D. The ends were cut back, 4 bases at V and 3 bases at J, with 7 bases in the middle. The germline gives CDR1 SGHRS, CDR2 YFSETQ. CDR3 length equals 12 residues. CDR3 bases: TGCGCCAGCAGCCAACAAGAAGAGACCCAGTACTTC. Translating it yields CASSQQEETQYF. Together with reference TRBV5-1 and TRBJ2-5, the CDR3 gives the full variable domain: KAGVTQTPRYLIKTRGQQVTLSCSPISGHRSVSWYQQTPGQGLQFLFEYFSETQRNKGNFPGRFSGRQFSNSRSEMNVSTLELGDSALYLCASSQQEETQYFGPGTRLLVL.

The chain links TRBV11-2 to TRBJ2-3; D might be TRBD2 (6 bases). V lost 3 bases, J lost 0 bases, and 7 bases lay in between. Germline CDR1 SGHAT, CDR2 FQNNGV. The CDR3 is made up of 14 amino acids. The CDR3 bases are TGTGCCAGCAGCTTTGGGACTAGCACAGATACGCAGTATTTT. Its protein product is CASSFGTSTDTQYF.

J is TRBJ2-3 and V is TRBV2; TRBD2 agrees at 14 bases. Trimming at V came to 8 bases and at J to 1 base, leaving 2 bases not matched to a gene. Germline CDR1 and CDR2: SNHLY and FYNNEI. The CDR3 is 15 amino acids. For the CDR3, the DNA is TGTGCCAGCGGGACTAGCGGGAGTCGCACAGATACGCAGTATTTT. This sequence encodes CASGTSGSRTDTQYF.

This chain connects TRBV30 to TRBJ1-3, with no clear D. The germline CDR1 and CDR2 sequences are GTSNPN and SVGIG (reference sequence). This CDR3 has 14 residues. Trimming removed 5 bases at V and 0 bases at J, with 11 bases between. The CDR3 nucleotides read TGTGCCTGGCGCCTCGCAGGCTCTGGAAACACCATATATTTT. This codes for CAWRLAGSGNTIYF.

The chain joins TRBV2 to TRBJ2-1; 9 bases match TRBD1. This CDR3 comprises 15 residues. V lost 6 bases to trimming and J lost 3 bases; unmatched junction nucleotides: 6. The germline V gene encodes CDR1 SNHLY and CDR2 FYNNEI. The CDR3 loop reads CASRSGQGHYNEQFF. CDR3 sequence (DNA): TGTGCCAGCAGGTCGGGACAGGGCCACTACAATGAGCAGTTCTTC. Looking up the rest from reference TRBV2 and TRBJ2-1 gives the full variable domain: EPEVTQTPSHQVTQMGQEVILRCVPISNHLYFYWYRQILGQKVEFLVSFYNNEISEKSEIFDDQFSVERPDGSNFTLKIRSTKLEDSAMYFCASRSGQGHYNEQFFGPGTRLTVL.

The chain couples TRBV21-1 to TRBJ2-2; the D call TRBD1 from the table was never checked on the DNA. TRBV21-1 is deemed a pseudogene. The length of the CDR3 is 18 residues. Here the CDR3 DNA reads TGTGCCAGCAGCAACGAAAAACGGGACAGGGGGAACACCGGGGAGCTGTTTTTT. It yields the protein CASSNEKRDRGNTGELFF.

The V call is TRBV16, the J call TRBJ1-2, with a possible D match to TRBD1 (5 bases). Trimming took 0 bases from V and 6 from J, leaving 11 bases between them. Germline V gene lookup returns CDR1 KGHSY and CDR2 FQNENV. The CDR3 is 14 amino acids. The CDR3 coding sequence is TGTGCCAGCAGCCAATCTCGTCAGGGTAATGGCTACACCTTC. This encodes CASSQSRQGNGYTF.

The rearrangement uses TRBV4-3 and TRBJ2-7, with 8 bases aligning to TRBD2. The CDR3 totals 19 residues. Germline V gene sequence: CDR1 LGHNA, CDR2 YSLEER. The J segment lost 1 base and the V segment lost 4 bases, leaving 18 bases of the junction unmatched. The CDR3 DNA sequence: TGCGCCAGCAGCCTCCCCGGGGGGGGAAATTGTTTAAGGTCCTACGAGCAGTACTTC. Its translation: CASSLPGGGNCLRSYEQYF.

The chain employs TRBV7-2 and TRBJ2-1, with 9 bases aligning to TRBD1. This CDR3 has 13 amino acids. Germline trimming cut 3 bases from V and 8 bases from J; bases unmatched to any gene: 2. Germline CDR1 reads SGHTA; CDR2 reads FQGNSA. The CDR3 DNA sequence: TGTGCCAGCAGCTTGGACAGGGGAGATGAGCAGTTCTTC. Translation gives CASSLDRGDEQFF. Full variable domain (remainder filled in from reference TRBV7-2 and TRBJ2-1): GAGVSQSPSNKVTEKGKDVELRCDPISGHTALYWYRQSLGQGLEFLIYFQGNSAPDKSGLPSDRFSAERTGGSVSTLTIQRTQQEDSAVYLCASSLDRGDEQFFGPGTRLTVL.

The chain has TRBV2 and TRBJ2-6, with 10 nucleotides matching TRBD1. This CDR3 is 17 amino acids long. Germline V gives CDR1 SNHLY, CDR2 FYNNEI. Losses at the gene ends were 6 bases for V and 0 bases for J; bases not matched to a gene: 5. CDR3 amino acids: CASRGDRGSSGANVLTF. In DNA form, the CDR3 reads TGTGCCAGCAGGGGGGACAGGGGTAGCTCTGGGGCCAACGTCCTGACTTTC.

The gene calls are TRBV28 and TRBJ2-2; 9 bases match TRBD2. With 3 bases clipped from V and 0 bases from J, the junction kept 11 bases outside the gene matches. The V gene's germline CDR1 is MDHEN and CDR2 SYDVKM. The CDR3 contains 19 residues. CDR3 bases: TGTGCCAGCAGTTTGGGGAGGAGACTAGCGGTCCCGAACACCGGGGAGCTGTTTTTT. Its protein is CASSLGRRLAVPNTGELFF.

The rearrangement uses TRBV11-2 and TRBJ2-5, with TRBD2 identical over 10 bases. This CDR3 is 16 amino acids long. Germline CDR1 and CDR2: SGHAT and FQNNGV. Germline trimming cut 1 base from V and 2 bases from J; bases unmatched to any gene: 4. The CDR3 bases are TGTGCCAGCAGCTTAGTCCTAGCGGGAGCACAAGAGACCCAGTACTTC. Its translation: CASSLVLAGAQETQYF.

The genes are TRBV7-2 and TRBJ2-7, with 13 nucleotides matching TRBD2. The CDR3 extends over 15 amino acids. J lost 5 bases, V lost 5 bases, and 6 bases had no gene match. Germline CDR1 and CDR2: SGHTA and FQGNSA. CDR3 sequence: CASSANGLAGDEQYF. The CDR3 DNA follows: TGTGCCAGCAGCGCGAATGGACTAGCGGGAGACGAGCAGTACTTC.

The chain links TRBV6-1 to TRBJ2-3; no firm D call. Deletions cut 6 bases from V and 4 bases from J, with 14 bases between. Looked up from germline, CDR1 is MNHNS and CDR2 is SASEGT. The CDR3 is 14 residues long. CDR3 coding DNA: TGTGCCAGCAGCCGTACCGCGGCGGCAGATACGCAGTATTTT. Amino acids: CASSRTAAADTQYF.

As DNA, the CDR3 is TGTGCTAGTGGTTTGTCATGGGGGGATGAGCAGTTCTTC. This sequence encodes CASGLSWGDEQFF. The V and J genes are TRBV12-5 and TRBJ2-1; the D gene is possibly TRBD2 (6 bases). This CDR3 has 13 amino acids. Germline loops: CDR1 LGHNT, CDR2 FRNRAP. The V end was cut by 2 bases, the J end by 8 bases, with 10 bases between.

J is TRBJ2-5 and V is TRBV6-7; 9 positions match TRBD1. TRBV6-7 is treated as an ORF (open reading frame) with a function not yet certain. The CDR3 length is 17 residues. Trimming took 6 bases from V and 4 from J; bases not matched to a gene: 15. CDR3: CASRYYPTGGNLETQYF. CDR3 sequence (DNA): TGTGCCAGCAGATATTACCCGACAGGGGGTAATTTAGAGACCCAGTACTTC.

The rearrangement joins TRBV2 to TRBJ2-7; perhaps TRBD2 as D (6 bases). This CDR3 spans 16 amino acids. The germline gives CDR1 SNHLY, CDR2 FYNNEI. Trimming shortened V by 1 base and J by 1 base, and 14 bases separated the two germline ends. In DNA form, the CDR3 reads TGTGCCAGCAGTGAAGTACGACTAGATAGGTCCTACGAGCAGTACTTC. This sequence encodes CASSEVRLDRSYEQYF. The variable domain in full, with the rest retrieved from reference TRBV2 and TRBJ2-7, is EPEVTQTPSHQVTQMGQEVILRCVPISNHLYFYWYRQILGQKVEFLVSFYNNEISEKSEIFDDQFSVERPDGSNFTLKIRSTKLEDSAMYFCASSEVRLDRSYEQYFGPGTRLTVT.

CDR3: CASSQDGPGGANNEQFF. The CDR3 region has the DNA TGTGCCAGCAGCCAAGATGGTCCGGGCGGGGCTAACAATGAGCAGTTCTTC. The chain carries TRBV4-2 and TRBJ2-1, with D tentatively TRBD2 (6 bases). CDR3 length: 17 residues. V was pared by 0 bases and J by 5 bases, with 17 bases between. Germline V lookup: CDR1 LGHNA, CDR2 YNFKEQ.

This chain uses TRBV4-2 with TRBJ2-1; the match to TRBD2 covers 9 bases. V trimming: 0 bases; J trimming: 5 bases; junction bases outside the gene matches: 5. This CDR3 is built from 16 residues. Germline V CDR1 and CDR2: LGHNA, YNFKEQ. For the CDR3, the DNA is TGTGCCAGCAGCCAAGAGCGGGAGGGGATCCACAATGAGCAGTTCTTC. As protein: CASSQEREGIHNEQFF.